This T cell receptor beta chain was documented in a study of Graves' ophthalmopathy and Graves' hyperthyroidism. The CDR3 covers 15 residues. The V segment lost 5 bases and the J segment 7 bases; nucleotides outside the gene matches: 10. CDR1 is LNHNV and CDR2 is YYDKDF in the germline V gene (reference sequence). Amplified TCR beta CDR3 regions were obtained using RNA transcripts as template. HTBI primers served in a first-round RT-PCR, which a second-round multiplex PCR followed. TCRdb fed the multiplex PCR reads into MiXCR, producing one record per CDR3 protein. The sample records about 370,000 distinct CDR3 sequences, approximately 16% being singletons. Ophthalmopathy in the donors was of moderate-to-severe activity, with CAS ≥3, NOSPECS ≥4 and duration under 3 months.

The clonotype comes from a woman in her late teens or twenties with Graves' ophthalmopathy. The sample consisted of peripheral blood. The chain couples TRBV15 to TRBJ1-5, with TRBD1 matching over 8 bases. CDR3 in amino acids: CATSEDRVPAQPQHF. DNA of the CDR3: TGTGCCACCAGCGAGGACAGGGTCCCTGCGCAGCCCCAGCATTTT.